These 13 T cell receptor beta chains were all obtained from the same sample, sequenced in a study of molecular identifiers for immune sequencing clone quantification. TCRdb fed the PCR reads into MiXCR, producing one record per CDR3 protein. The sample has 250,000 to 350,000 distinct CDR3 sequences; about a fifth are singletons. Sequencing was performed on naive CD8+ T cells from blood, with Jurkat cell RNA spiked in. Documented subset: FACS-sorted CD8+CD4-CCR7+CD45RA+ naive T cells. The receptors originated from a human donor in good health. Some libraries in this study had Jurkat cell RNA spiked in.

In its sample, this clonotype was seen many times. The V gene is TRBV9, the J gene TRBJ2-1, with TRBD2 matching over 8 bases. CDR1 is SGDLS and CDR2 is YYNGEE in the germline V gene. The ends lost 4 bases at V and 7 bases at J; junction bases unmatched: 10. The CDR3 runs 15 residues. CDR3: CASSPDGRAANEQFF. In nucleotides, the CDR3 is TGTGCCAGCAGCCCCGACGGGAGGGCCGCTAATGAGCAGTTCTTC.

The gene calls are TRBV30 and TRBJ2-7; 8 bases are a match to TRBD2. CDR1 is GTSNPN and CDR2 is SVGIG in the germline V gene (reference sequence). The V and J ends lost 2 bases and 0 bases, in that order; junction bases with no gene match: 6. CDR3 length: 15 residues. The CDR3 sequence: CAWSLTSGLSYEQYF. CDR3 bases: TGTGCCTGGAGTCTAACTAGCGGCCTCTCCTACGAGCAGTACTTC.

This sequence joins TRBV7-9 and TRBJ1-2; D not resolved. In germline, CDR1 is SEHNR, CDR2 FQNEAQ (reference sequence). Trimming shortened V by 6 bases and J by 4 bases, and 12 bases separated the two germline ends. The CDR3 runs 13 residues. CDR3 sequence (DNA): TGTGCCAGCAGTGAGACGAACGTCTATGGCTACACCTTC. Residues: CASSETNVYGYTF.

As concerns this clonotype: This may arise from a read error, as a much more abundant clone is one base away. The rearrangement links TRBV20-1 to TRBJ2-7; no firm D call. Per germline, CDR1 DFQATT and CDR2 SNEGSKA (reference sequence). This CDR3 spans 15 amino acids. CDR3 sequence: CNARENGRQSYEQYF. Here the CDR3 DNA reads TGCAATGCTAGGGAAAACGGACGGCAGTCCTACGAGCAGTACTTC.

This clonotype was detected many times. The chain combines TRBV5-1 with TRBJ2-7; D gene unclear. The CDR3 is 14 residues long. CDR1 and CDR2 from the germline V gene are SGHRS and YFSETQ. Trimming removed 0 bases at V and 7 bases at J, with 14 bases between. This CDR3 reads CASSLAAPDKEQYF. CDR3 coding DNA: TGCGCCAGCAGCTTGGCCGCACCCGACAAGGAGCAGTACTTC.

Ten or more counts support this clonotype. The chain couples TRBV4-3 to TRBJ1-1, with D hard to call. There are 16 residues in the CDR3. Germline V lookup: CDR1 LGHNA, CDR2 YSLEER. V gave up 0 bases and J gave up 0 bases, with 11 bases separating them. For the CDR3, the DNA is TGCGCCAGCAGCCAAGATCTGACCGGAGTGAACACTGAAGCTTTCTTT. As protein: CASSQDLTGVNTEAFF.

DNA for the CDR3: TGCGCCAGCGGGGACAGGGTTGGATCACCCCTCCACTTT. Its translation is CASGDRVGSPLHF. The chain carries TRBV10-2 and TRBJ1-6; 9 positions match TRBD1. The CDR3 length is 13 residues. The junction had 6 bases not matched to a gene; V was cut back by 8 bases and J by 10 bases. Germline values: CDR1 WSHSY, CDR2 SAAADI.

This clonotype came up many times. This chain links TRBV5-4 with TRBJ2-7; D is ambiguous. CDR3 length: 13 residues. In germline, CDR1 is SGHNT, CDR2 YYREEE (reference sequence). Trimming took off 3 bases at V and 3 bases at J, with 10 bases between the two ends. CDR3 sequence reads: CASSYRTDYEQYF. CDR3 sequence (DNA): TGTGCCAGCAGCTACCGGACGGACTACGAGCAGTACTTC.

Many counts were recorded for this clonotype. The chain joins TRBV7-6 to TRBJ2-3, with 9 bases lining up with TRBD1. Germline V gene lookup returns CDR1 SGHVS and CDR2 FNYEAQ. CDR3 length: 14 residues. V gave up 5 bases and J gave up 3 bases; unmatched junction bases: 3. The CDR3 nucleotides read TGTGCCAGCAGCCAAGGGACAGGGACAGATACGCAGTATTTT. It is translated as CASSQGTGTDTQYF.

This clonotype was counted ten times or more. The chain has TRBV5-4 and TRBJ2-1; D possibly corresponds to TRBD1 (6 bases). CDR1 and CDR2 (germline): SGHNT, YYREEE (reference sequence). The CDR3 has 14 residues. The V end lost 5 bases, the J end lost 7 bases, and 16 bases lay between the germline ends. CDR3 sequence reads: CASRIQGWGNEQFF. Here the CDR3 DNA reads TGTGCCAGCAGGATACAGGGATGGGGGAATGAGCAGTTCTTC.

J is TRBJ2-7 and V is TRBV27; a weak D match, TRBD2 (6 bases). The V and J ends lost 5 bases and 2 bases respectively, with 22 bases between them. In germline, CDR1 is MNHEY, CDR2 SMNVEV (reference sequence). The CDR3 covers 17 residues. The chain's CDR3 is CASSISGLSIPPYEQYF. The CDR3 DNA reads as TGTGCCAGCAGTATCTCGGGACTCTCCATTCCCCCCTACGAGCAGTACTTC.

At least ten counts were recorded for this clonotype. J is TRBJ2-3 and V is TRBV2; D is unresolved. V was shortened by 6 bases and J by 6 bases, with 10 bases between the two germline ends. Per the germline V gene, CDR1 is SNHLY and CDR2 is FYNNEI. The CDR3 totals 12 residues. Here the CDR3 DNA reads TGTGCCAGCAGGACGTGGTCGGATACGCAGTATTTT. Amino acids: CASRTWSDTQYF.

This clonotype was seen repeatedly, ten times or more. The chain combines TRBV24-1 with TRBJ2-1; 13 nucleotides align to TRBD2. V lost 5 bases, J lost 6 bases, and 6 bases stayed unmatched. The CDR3 loop spans 16 amino acids. Germline CDR1 is KGHDR and CDR2 is SFDVKD. CDR3 amino acids: CATSAYGTSGTNEQFF. The CDR3, as DNA: TGTGCCACCAGTGCGTACGGGACTAGCGGGACCAATGAGCAGTTCTTC.